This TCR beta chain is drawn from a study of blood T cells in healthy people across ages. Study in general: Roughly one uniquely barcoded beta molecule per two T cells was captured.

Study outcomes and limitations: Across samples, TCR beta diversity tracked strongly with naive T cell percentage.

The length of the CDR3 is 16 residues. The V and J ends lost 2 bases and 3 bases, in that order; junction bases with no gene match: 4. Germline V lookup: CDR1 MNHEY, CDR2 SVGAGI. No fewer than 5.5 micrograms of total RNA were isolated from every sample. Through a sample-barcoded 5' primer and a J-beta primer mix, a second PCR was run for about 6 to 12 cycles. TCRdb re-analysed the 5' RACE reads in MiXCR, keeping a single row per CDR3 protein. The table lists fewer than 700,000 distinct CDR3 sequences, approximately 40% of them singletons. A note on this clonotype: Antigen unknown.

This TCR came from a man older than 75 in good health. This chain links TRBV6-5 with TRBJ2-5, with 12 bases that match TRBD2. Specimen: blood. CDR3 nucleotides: TGTGCCAGCAGTTACGCCCGGACTAGCGGGAAAGAGACCCAGTACTTC. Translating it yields CASSYARTSGKETQYF.